The 8 T cell receptor beta chains in this list originate from one sample, sequenced in a study of cytomegalovirus exposure and HLA in healthy donors. Produced via immunoSEQ multiplex PCR; TCRdb's table is partial and in-frame only. The sample shows 80,000 to 95,000 clones, approximately 96% of them seen only once. The sample consisted of PBMCs. These receptors came from a woman between 18 and 29 years old in good health and CMV-seronegative.

The CDR3 DNA reads as TGTGCCAGCAGTTACTCTCGCCAGGGGGAGCACGAGCAGTACTTC. Protein sequence: CASSYSRQGEHEQYF. This chain joins TRBV6-5 and TRBJ2-7; 7 nucleotides line up with TRBD1. Germline CDR1 MNHEY, CDR2 SVGAGI. V gave up 0 bases and J gave up 5 bases; unmatched junction bases: 7. This CDR3 contains 15 residues.

The chain is built from TRBV28 and TRBJ2-7, with 11 positions matching TRBD1. The CDR3 contains 14 residues. Germline CDR1 reads MDHEN; CDR2 reads SYDVKM. Trimming at V came to 6 bases and at J to 1 base, leaving 2 bases not matched to a gene. The CDR3: CASSGQGASYEQYF. For the CDR3, the DNA is TGTGCCAGCAGCGGACAGGGGGCATCCTACGAGCAGTACTTC.

The rearrangement links TRBV28 to TRBJ1-2; possibly TRBD1 for D (6 bases). The CDR3 contains 15 residues. Germline lookup yields CDR1 MDHEN and CDR2 SYDVKM. V lost 6 bases and J 2 bases, leaving 16 bases between the germline ends. CDR3 sequence: CASRLGQLMNYGYTF. DNA for the CDR3: TGTGCCAGCAGATTAGGACAGCTAATGAACTATGGCTACACCTTC.

The gene calls are TRBV10-3 and TRBJ2-1, with D unresolved. Trimming pared 6 bases from V and 0 bases from J, leaving 15 bases between. The CDR3 is 16 amino acids. CDR1 is ENHRY, CDR2 SYGVKD, per germline. The CDR3 coding sequence is TGTGCCATCAGAGCCTCTAGTCTCGCCTCCTACAATGAGCAGTTCTTC. This codes for CAIRASSLASYNEQFF.

The chain has TRBV5-6 and TRBJ2-1, with 8 bases identical to TRBD2. Losses at the gene ends were 2 bases for V and 8 bases for J; bases not matched to a gene: 6. The CDR3 spans 14 residues. Germline V CDR1 and CDR2: SGHDT, YYEEEE. CDR3 residues: CASSLGTSNHEQFF. The CDR3 DNA reads TGTGCCAGCAGCTTAGGGACTAGTAACCATGAGCAGTTCTTC.

This clone was picked up one time. In nucleotides, the CDR3 is TGTGCCAGCAGCCAGATTGGACAGGGGAGCTACGAGCAGTACTTC. Encoded protein: CASSQIGQGSYEQYF. J is TRBJ2-7 and V is TRBV11-2; 9 bases agree with TRBD1. Germline lookup yields CDR1 SGHAT and CDR2 FQNNGV. Unmatched junction bases numbered 8, after V lost 5 bases and J lost 3 bases. There are 15 residues in the CDR3.

This clone was seen just once. This chain connects TRBV6-1 to TRBJ2-2; 9 nucleotides match TRBD1. J was trimmed by 5 bases and V by 6 bases; bases with no gene match: 10. The germline V gene has CDR1 MNHNS and CDR2 SASEGT. The length of the CDR3 is 16 residues. Here the CDR3 reads CASSELGTGRTGELFF. The CDR3 DNA reads TGTGCCAGCAGCGAATTGGGGACAGGGAGGACCGGGGAGCTGTTTTTT.

The V and J genes are TRBV25-1 and TRBJ2-2; 11 nucleotides align to TRBD2. CDR3 size: 17 residues. Trimming cost V 4 bases and J 3 bases; bases outside gene matches: 7. The germline CDR1 and CDR2 sequences are MGHDK and SYGVNS. CDR3: CASSVLSGRGYTGELFF. The CDR3 DNA reads TGTGCCAGCAGTGTTCTTAGCGGGAGGGGATACACCGGGGAGCTGTTTTTT.